The clone carrying this T cell receptor beta chain was seen a handful of times. One entry per CDR3 protein results from TCRdb running MiXCR on the RT-PCR reads. The sample holds almost 700,000 distinct CDR3 sequences, approximately 15% seen once. Trimming took 1 base from V and 4 from J; bases not matched to a gene: 9. CDR1 is DFQATT, CDR2 SNEGSKA, per germline (reference sequence). The CDR3 has 15 amino acids. The genes are TRBV20-1 and TRBJ2-5; 7 nucleotides agree with TRBD2. Sequenced input: memory CD4+ T cells from blood. This TCR was recovered from a female donor in good health, serving as a healthy control. The CDR3 DNA is TGCAGTGCTAGAGGGGGTCGGCTAGCGGTAGAGACCCAGTACTTC. Protein: CSARGGRLAVETQYF.